This is a list of T cell receptor beta chains from one sample in a study of blood T cell repertoires in COVID-19. Measured with immunoSEQ multiplex PCR; TCRdb has only the in-frame clones, and not every one. The data contain 110,000 or so clones, around 84% of them seen just once; the ten biggest clones take up 8.1%. Sequenced input: peripheral blood. All receptors derive from a woman in her thirties or forties with acute or convalescent COVID-19. Both conserved end residues are part of each CDR3. A D gene is named only where the DNA matches it firmly. A row's size may be missing; if present it is once, few, many or a size class.

D gene | J gene | V gene | clone size | CDR3 DNA | CDR3 protein
TRBD2 | TRBJ2-7 | TRBV6-2/TRBV6-3 | . | TGTGCCAGCAGTTACGGGACTAGCGGCTCCTACGAGCAGTACTTC | CASSYGTSGSYEQYF
TRBD2 | TRBJ2-5 | TRBV7-2 | . | TGTGCCAGCAGCACCTATAGCGGGGGGAAAGAGACCCAGTACTTC | CASSTYSGGKETQYF
. | TRBJ1-5 | TRBV10-1 | . | TGCGCCAGCAGTGAGAGGGGGTTCGAGCCCCAGCATTTT | CASSERGFEPQHF
. | TRBJ2-1 | TRBV2 | once | TGTGCCAGCAGTGTTCTGACACGTGGGTACAATGAGCAGTTCTTC | CASSVLTRGYNEQFF
TRBD2 | TRBJ2-5 | TRBV12-5 | . | TGTGCTAGTGGTGCCGGGGGACTAGCGGGGGTTCAAGAGACCCAGTACTTC | CASGAGGLAGVQETQYF
. | TRBJ2-2 | TRBV6-8 | . | TGTGCCAGCAGTTACTCGAAGAGGGCTATTGTTGCCGGGGAGCTGTTTTTT | CASSYSKRAIVAGELFF
TRBD1 | TRBJ1-5 | TRBV11-3 | . | TGTGCCAGCAGCTGGGGGACAGGGGACAATCAGCCCCAGCATTTT | CASSWGTGDNQPQHF
TRBD2 | TRBJ2-7 | TRBV6-6 | . | TGTGCCAGCAGTTATTTGCGGGGGGCAACCTACGAGCAGTACTTC | CASSYLRGATYEQYF
. | TRBJ2-1 | TRBV3-1/TRBV3-2 | . | TGTGCCAGCAGCCAACGTACCAGGGGGGAATACAATGAGCAGTTCTTC | CASSQRTRGEYNEQFF
. | TRBJ2-5 | TRBV18 | . | TGTGCCAGCTCAGATCGGTTGGAGACCCAGTACTTC | CASSDRLETQYF
TRBD1 | TRBJ1-1 | TRBV12-5 | once | TGTGCTAGTGGTTTGGTATCGGGACAGGGGAGCACTGAAGCTTTCTTT | CASGLVSGQGSTEAFF
. | TRBJ1-1 | TRBV6-5 | once | TGTGCCAGCAGTTTTACGGGGACAGAAGCTTTCTTT | CASSFTGTEAFF
. | TRBJ2-3 | TRBV6-4 | once | TGTGCCAGCAGTGTAGGGGTGACAGATACGCAGTATTTT | CASSVGVTDTQYF
TRBD1 | TRBJ1-2 | TRBV30 | . | TGTGCCTGGAACCCCGGGACAGCGAGGGGTAACTATGGCTACACCTTC | CAWNPGTARGNYGYTF
TRBD2 | TRBJ2-1 | TRBV12-5 | . | TGTGCTAGTGGTTTGGAGCGGGGGGGATTCAATGAGCAGTTCTTC | CASGLERGGFNEQFF
TRBD2 | TRBJ2-2 | TRBV5-1 | . | TGCGCCAGCACGGATCTCTTTAGGGGAGGGACCGGGGAGCTGTTTTTT | CASTDLFRGGTGELFF
. | TRBJ2-7 | TRBV5-1 | once | TGCGCCAGCAGCTTGGAACGGACTTTTTACGAGCAGTACTTC | CASSLERTFYEQYF
. | TRBJ1-1 | TRBV30 | . | TGTGCCTGGAGTTCGACAGTACGGGAGGCTTTCTTT | CAWSSTVREAFF
TRBD2 | TRBJ2-1 | TRBV2 | few | TGTGCCAGCAGTGTATGGGCGGGGGACCGATACAATGAGCAGTTCTTC | CASSVWAGDRYNEQFF
. | TRBJ2-7 | TRBV5-1 | . | TGCGCCAGCAGCCTAGGACCGACAGGATCCTACGAGCAGTACTTC | CASSLGPTGSYEQYF
. | TRBJ2-5 | TRBV14 | . | TGTGCCAGCAGCCAATTAGGGACAATCCAAGAGACCCAGTACTTC | CASSQLGTIQETQYF
TRBD1 | TRBJ1-1 | TRBV7-9 | . | TGTGCCAGCAGCTCGAAAGACAGGGATGGTGAAGCTTTCTTT | CASSSKDRDGEAFF
. | TRBJ2-7 | TRBV5-1 | . | TGCGCCAGCAGCTTGGCAGGACCGGGGAACTACGAGCAGTACTTC | CASSLAGPGNYEQYF
. | TRBJ2-5 | TRBV5-4 | . | TGTGCCAGCAGCCGGGCAGGGATCCGGGAGACCCAGTACTTC | CASSRAGIRETQYF
TRBD2 | TRBJ2-7 | TRBV19 | . | TGTGCCAGTAGTCCCCGTACTAGCGGGGGGTCCTACGAGCAGTACTTC | CASSPRTSGGSYEQYF
. | TRBJ2-7 | TRBV3-1/TRBV3-2 | few | TGTGCCAGCAGCCAAGATTTCAGGGGGGCCTACGAGCAGTACTTC | CASSQDFRGAYEQYF
TRBD1 | TRBJ1-6 | TRBV29-1 | . | TGCAGCGTTCGGACAGGGGCTAATTCACCCCTCCACTTT | CSVRTGANSPLHF
TRBD2 | TRBJ2-1 | TRBV5-1 | . | TGCGCCAGCAGCTTAAGAGTAGCTAGCGGGGGGTCCTCCTACAATGAGCAGTTCTTC | CASSLRVASGGSSYNEQFF
. | TRBJ1-2 | TRBV6-1 | . | TGTGCCAGCAGTGAGACCCGACAGGTCTATGGCTACACCTTC | CASSETRQVYGYTF
TRBD2 | TRBJ2-7 | TRBV7-6 | . | TGTGCCAGCAGCTTAGCTGGGACTAGCGGCGAGCAGTACTTC | CASSLAGTSGEQYF
TRBD2 | TRBJ2-5 | TRBV12-5 | . | TGTGCTAGTGGTTTTGGTGGCGGGGGGCAACAAGAGACCCAGTACTTC | CASGFGGGGQQETQYF
. | TRBJ1-2 | TRBV6-5 | . | TGTGCCAGCAGTTACAACAGGGAGAGAGGCTACACCTTC | CASSYNRERGYTF
TRBD1 | TRBJ1-3 | TRBV6-5 | once | TGTGCCAGCGGCTTCGTTAGGGACAGAGGAAACACCATATATTTT | CASGFVRDRGNTIYF